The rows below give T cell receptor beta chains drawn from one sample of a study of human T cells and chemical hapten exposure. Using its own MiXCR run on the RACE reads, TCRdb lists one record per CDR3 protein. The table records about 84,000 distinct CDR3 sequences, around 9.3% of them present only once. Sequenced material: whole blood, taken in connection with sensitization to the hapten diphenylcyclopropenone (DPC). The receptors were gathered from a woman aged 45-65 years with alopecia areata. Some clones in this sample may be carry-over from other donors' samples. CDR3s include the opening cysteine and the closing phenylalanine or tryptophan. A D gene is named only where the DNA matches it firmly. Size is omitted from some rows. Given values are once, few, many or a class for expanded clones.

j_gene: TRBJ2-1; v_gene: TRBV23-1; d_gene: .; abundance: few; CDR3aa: CASSQRRASHLYNEQFF; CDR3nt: TGCGCCAGCAGTCAACGGCGAGCTAGCCATCTTTACAATGAGCAGTTCTTC
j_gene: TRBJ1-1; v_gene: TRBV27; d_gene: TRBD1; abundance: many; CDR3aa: CASSFLQGEAFF; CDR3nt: TGTGCCAGCAGTTTTCTACAGGGGGAAGCTTTCTTT
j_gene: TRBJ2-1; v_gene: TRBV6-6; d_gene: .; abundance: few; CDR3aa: CASSYSRESGVNEQFF; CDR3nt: TGTGCCAGCAGTTACTCCCGGGAGAGTGGTGTGAATGAGCAGTTCTTC
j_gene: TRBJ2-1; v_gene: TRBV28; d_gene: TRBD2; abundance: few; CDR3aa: CASSSVSGRLNEQFF; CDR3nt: TGTGCCAGCAGTTCGGTCAGCGGGAGATTAAATGAGCAGTTCTTC
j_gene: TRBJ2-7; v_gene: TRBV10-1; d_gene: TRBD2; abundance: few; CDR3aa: CASSESSLAGDEQYF; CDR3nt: TGCGCCAGCAGTGAGTCGTCTCTAGCGGGAGATGAGCAGTACTTC
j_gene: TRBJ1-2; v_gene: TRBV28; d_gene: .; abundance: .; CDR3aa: CASGGAYGYTF; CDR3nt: TGTGCCAGCGGGGGAGCCTATGGCTACACCTTC
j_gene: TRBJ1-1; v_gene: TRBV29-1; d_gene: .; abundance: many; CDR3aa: CSVVALTEAFF; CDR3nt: TGCAGCGTTGTAGCGTTGACTGAAGCTTTCTTT
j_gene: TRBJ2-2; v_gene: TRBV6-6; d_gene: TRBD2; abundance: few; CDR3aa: CASSYGTIITGELFF; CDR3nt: TGTGCCAGCAGTTACGGGACTATCATCACCGGGGAGCTGTTTTTT
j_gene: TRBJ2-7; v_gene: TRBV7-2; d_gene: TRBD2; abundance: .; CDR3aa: CASSLDPIGGAEQYF; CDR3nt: TGTGCCAGCAGCTTAGACCCCATCGGGGGGGCCGAGCAGTACTTC
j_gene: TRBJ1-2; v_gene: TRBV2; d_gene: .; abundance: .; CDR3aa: CASSQDSLYNYGYTF; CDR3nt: TGTGCCAGCAGTCAGGACAGCCTATATAACTATGGCTACACCTTC
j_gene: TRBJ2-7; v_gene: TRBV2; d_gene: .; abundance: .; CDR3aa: CASTRVGPSYEQYF; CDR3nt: TGTGCCAGCACGCGGGTAGGGCCCTCCTACGAGCAGTACTTC
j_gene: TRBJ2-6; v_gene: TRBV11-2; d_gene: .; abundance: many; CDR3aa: CASSFPRRSSGANVLTF; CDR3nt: TGTGCCAGCAGCTTCCCCCGACGGAGCTCTGGGGCCAACGTCCTGACTTTC
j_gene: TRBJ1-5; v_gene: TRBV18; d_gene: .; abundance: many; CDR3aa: CASSPGYSNQPQHF; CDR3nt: TGTGCCAGCTCACCAGGGTATAGCAATCAGCCCCAGCATTTT
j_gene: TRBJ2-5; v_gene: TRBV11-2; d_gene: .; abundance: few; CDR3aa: CASSLREEETQYF; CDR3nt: TGTGCCAGCAGCTTACGAGAGGAAGAGACCCAGTACTTC
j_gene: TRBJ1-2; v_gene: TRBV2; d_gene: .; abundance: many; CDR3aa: CASSERGPGYTF; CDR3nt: TGTGCCAGCAGTGAAAGGGGACCTGGCTACACCTTC
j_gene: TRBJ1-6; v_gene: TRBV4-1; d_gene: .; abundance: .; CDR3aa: CASSHAGAVGSPLHF; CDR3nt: TGCGCCAGCAGCCACGCGGGGGCGGTAGGTTCACCCCTCCACTTT
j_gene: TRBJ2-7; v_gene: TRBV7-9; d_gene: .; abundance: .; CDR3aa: CASSMYYEQYF; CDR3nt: TGTGCCAGCAGCATGTACTACGAGCAGTACTTC
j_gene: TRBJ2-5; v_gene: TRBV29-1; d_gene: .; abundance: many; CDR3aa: CSGGTLKETQYF; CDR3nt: TGCAGCGGCGGGACCTTAAAAGAGACCCAGTACTTC
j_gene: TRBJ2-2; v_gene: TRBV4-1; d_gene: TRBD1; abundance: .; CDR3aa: CASSYGQGAAGELFF; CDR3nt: TGCGCCAGCAGTTACGGACAGGGGGCCGCCGGGGAGCTGTTTTTT
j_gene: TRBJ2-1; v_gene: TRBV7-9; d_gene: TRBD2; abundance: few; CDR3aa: CASTPSGSLSYNEQFF; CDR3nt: TGTGCCAGCACCCCTAGCGGGAGCCTCTCCTACAATGAGCAGTTCTTC
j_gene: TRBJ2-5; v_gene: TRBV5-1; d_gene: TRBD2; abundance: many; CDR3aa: CASTSGGSGRSETQYF; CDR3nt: TGCGCCAGCACTTCCGGGGGTAGCGGGAGATCGGAGACCCAGTACTTC
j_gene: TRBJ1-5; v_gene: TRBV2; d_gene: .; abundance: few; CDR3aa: CASSVAWGNQPQHF; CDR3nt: TGTGCCAGCAGTGTGGCGTGGGGCAATCAGCCCCAGCATTTT